This T cell receptor beta chain was sequenced during a study of blood T cell repertoires in COVID-19 (TCRdb year 2020). Background for the entire study: The collaborator samples originated in the United States, Italy and Spain and spanned the acute and convalescent phases of COVID-19. The material from the prospective study consisted of cDNA or gDNA derived from T cells, B-cell-depleted T cells, or PBMCs. Subjects who had been exposed to COVID-19, were actively infected with it, or had recovered from it provided the deeply sampled blood TCRbeta repertoires that made up the dataset. The repertoires were made available in a free public database intended to serve as a resource for research on the immune response to SARS-CoV-2. Samples came from the ongoing ImmuneRACE study (first 160 participants) plus 1,254 subjects from 6 global collaborators. The sample metadata nearly always contained a de-identified subject ID, COVID-19 status, age in years and sex. Where HLA class I and class II types were available, the types were taken from metadata supplied by the sample provider, not from assay-based typing.

Beyond this particular receptor, the publication reports: How much clinical and demographic metadata was included differed by source and by participant, and the metadata was provided uncurated.

The table lists this clone with a count of one. Its antigen remains undetermined. No qualities accompany the bases; no much larger clone lies one base away. Enrolling through a virtual design, the prospective study's participants ranged in age from roughly 18 to 95 years and lived across some 22 United States geographic areas. In the prospective study, participants were assigned to cohorts based on the clinical history participants reported in a screening survey and a study questionnaire. Exposed participants had been in contact with someone with a PCR-confirmed or clinician-diagnosed COVID-19 case within 2 weeks of study entry. Mobile phlebotomists in the prospective study collected whole blood, serum and a nasopharyngeal or oropharyngeal swab from every participant. Prospective study participants could optionally give additional blood draws and questionnaires over a roughly two-month period. Prospective study blood samples were shipped either frozen or at room temperature before DNA extraction.

TCRbeta CDR3 regions were amplified from genomic DNA using the immunoSEQ Assay, a bias-controlled multiplex PCR. Per the original workflow: Nucleated cell counts per sample were estimated from amplification of reference gene primers within the assay. To quantify the absolute abundance of each unique TCRbeta CDR3 rearrangement, sequence reads were collapsed and filtered. For each sample, productive Simpson clonality was calculated by taking the square root of Simpson's diversity index across productive rearrangements. The table was pulled from immuneACCESS by TCRdb, which kept in-frame rearrangements only. Such tables lose some clones; where checked, under half of the loss comes from unresolved V genes, and the rest has no known cause. V, J and clone size are taken as reported in that table, and D and trimming were inferred from the DNA itself. This sample lists 300,000 to 450,000 clones; around nine tenths were detected once. Jointly, the top ten make up approximately 0.93% of the sample.

The CDR1 and CDR2 encoded by the germline V gene are SGHRS and YFSETQ. The CDR3 starts with the cysteine, ends with the phenylalanine, and has 14 residues. Only the CDR3 portion is preserved as DNA: 42 bases, with reading frame beginning at the first base. V sheds 4 bases and J sheds 2 bases, leaving 12 bases between their ends. The sequence links TRBV5-1 to TRBJ2-5; the D gene is possibly TRBD2, with 5 bases matching. Sequencing was performed on PBMCs or T cells enriched from blood (not recorded which). This TCR was sampled from a woman in her thirties who had been exposed to COVID-19. The nucleotides are TGCGCCAGCAGCCTATGGACGGGGCAAGAGACCCAGTACTTC. It is translated as CASSLWTGQETQYF. Reference TRBV5-1 and TRBJ2-5 genes cover what lies past the CDR3, so the full variable domain is KAGVTQTPRYLIKTRGQQVTLSCSPISGHRSVSWYQQTPGQGLQFLFEYFSETQRNKGNFPGRFSGRQFSNSRSEMNVSTLELGDSALYLCASSLWTGQETQYFGPGTRLLVL.